The next 30 T cell receptor beta chains were all read from a single sample in a study of cytomegalovirus exposure and HLA in healthy donors. In the PCR, 60 Vbeta and 13 Jbeta primers were used. Produced via immunoSEQ multiplex PCR; TCRdb's table is partial and in-frame only. Here the sample spans some 130,000 clones, roughly four fifths being singletons. The material sequenced was PBMCs. These receptors originate from a woman aged 60-75 years in good health and CMV-seronegative.

This chain connects TRBV5-4 to TRBJ2-1, with 13 bases that match TRBD2. CDR3 length: 15 residues. CDR1 is SGHNT, CDR2 YYREEE, per germline (reference sequence). V was clipped by 1 base and J by 9 bases; unmatched bases: 4. CDR3 region: CASSLTSGGAGEQFF. The CDR3 DNA sequence: TGTGCCAGCAGCTTGACTAGCGGGGGGGCCGGTGAGCAGTTCTTC.

The rearrangement joins TRBV6-4 to TRBJ1-2, with 9 bases aligning to TRBD1. Germline-derived CDR1 and CDR2 are MRHNA and SNTAGT. The CDR3 is 15 residues long. The J segment lost 8 bases and the V segment lost 3 bases, leaving 10 bases of the junction unmatched. CDR3 sequence reads: CASSEPGTGFLGYTF. In DNA form, the CDR3 reads TGTGCCAGCAGTGAGCCCGGGACAGGGTTTTTGGGCTACACCTTC.

This clone was recorded once. CDR3 coding DNA: TGTGCCATCAGTGACGAAGGATTTCAGGGGTATGGCTACACCTTC. Its protein is CAISDEGFQGYGYTF. The chain combines TRBV10-3 with TRBJ1-2; TRBD1 might be the D (6 bases). The CDR3 has 15 amino acids. V was cut by 3 bases and J by 5 bases, with 16 bases left in between. CDR1 is ENHRY, CDR2 SYGVKD, per germline.

The chain links TRBV10-2 to TRBJ1-1, with 8 positions matching TRBD1. Trimming took 6 bases from V and 6 from J; bases not matched to a gene: 6. This CDR3 region has 13 residues. Germline V gives CDR1 WSHSY, CDR2 SAAADI. The CDR3 reads CASSRGQGSEAFF. CDR3 coding DNA: TGCGCCAGCAGCCGAGGACAGGGCTCTGAAGCTTTCTTT.

The chain recombines TRBV6-5 with TRBJ2-5; 8 bases align to TRBD2. Near its end, the DNA agrees better with TRBJ2-7, so the J call may be wrong. The CDR3 is made up of 15 amino acids. CDR1 is MNHEY and CDR2 is SVGAGI in the germline V gene. CDR3 protein: CASSYAGGYIHEQYF. The CDR3 DNA is TGTGCCAGCAGTTATGCGGGGGGCTATATCCACGAGCAGTACTTC.

CDR3 region: CASSSRGSYEQYF. The CDR3 DNA is TGCGCCAGCAGCTCCAGGGGTTCCTACGAGCAGTACTTC. V is TRBV10-1 and J is TRBJ2-5, with a weak D call TRBD1 (6 bases). The J call may not be correct, given that the DNA end is closer to TRBJ2-7. Germline V gene sequence: CDR1 WNHNN, CDR2 SYGVQD (reference sequence). There are 13 residues in the CDR3.

This chain uses TRBV18 with TRBJ1-5; D possibly corresponds to TRBD1 (5 bases). The ends were cut back, 4 bases at V and 6 bases at J, with 7 bases in the middle. The germline gives CDR1 KGHSH, CDR2 LQKENI. The CDR3 covers 12 residues. The CDR3 DNA reads as TGTGCCAGCTCACGGGGGGTTCAGCCCCAGCATTTT. Its protein product is CASSRGVQPQHF.

Only a few counts were recorded for this clone. The CDR3 here is CASSPLTGGLTGELFF. Here the CDR3 DNA reads TGTGCCAGCAGCCCCCTGACGGGAGGGCTCACCGGGGAGCTGTTTTTT. V usage is TRBV9 and J usage is TRBJ2-2, with 8 nucleotides matching TRBD2. Germline V gene lookup returns CDR1 SGDLS and CDR2 YYNGEE. The CDR3 has 16 residues. With V trimmed by 4 bases and J by 4 bases, 9 bases remained unmatched.

The V call is TRBV6-1, the J call TRBJ2-1; 16 bases fit TRBD2. CDR1 is MNHNS and CDR2 is SASEGT in the germline V gene. The ends lost 4 bases at V and 0 bases at J; junction bases unmatched: 6. The CDR3 covers 19 residues. CDR3 sequence reads: CASSAGLAGGVSSYNEQFF. The CDR3 coding sequence is TGTGCCAGCAGTGCGGGACTAGCGGGGGGGGTTAGCTCCTACAATGAGCAGTTCTTC.

CDR3 amino acids: CATSRGRQGYEQYF. The CDR3 nucleotides read TGTGCCACCAGCAGAGGTCGACAGGGATACGAGCAGTACTTC. V is TRBV15 and J is TRBJ2-7; 7 positions match TRBD1. In germline, CDR1 is LNHNV, CDR2 YYDKDF (reference sequence). V shed 1 base, J shed 4 bases, and the junction held 4 bases outside the gene matches. The CDR3 spans 14 residues.

The chain has TRBV2 and TRBJ1-6, with 8 bases that match TRBD1. Germline V gene sequence: CDR1 SNHLY, CDR2 FYNNEI. Trimming took 9 bases from V and 7 from J; bases not matched to a gene: 8. This CDR3 region has 14 residues. CDR3 nucleotide sequence: TGTGCCAGACAATGGGACAGGCGAAATTCACCCCTCCACTTT. Translated, it gives CARQWDRRNSPLHF.

The chain is built from TRBV7-6 and TRBJ1-6, with 9 nucleotides matching TRBD1. Germline loops: CDR1 SGHVS, CDR2 FNYEAQ. The CDR3 spans 15 residues. V was clipped by 5 bases and J by 8 bases; unmatched bases: 7. In DNA, the CDR3 is TGTGCCAGCAGCCCGTTACAGGGGGCGTATTCACCCCTCCACTTT. This encodes CASSPLQGAYSPLHF.

V and J are TRBV4-1 and TRBJ2-1; 9 positions match TRBD2. The germline CDR1 and CDR2 sequences are MGHRA and YSYEKL. With V trimmed by 0 bases and J by 5 bases, 11 bases remained unmatched. The CDR3 extends over 18 amino acids. Here the CDR3 DNA reads TGCGCCAGCAGCCAAGATTGGGCGACTAGCGGACTTAACAATGAGCAGTTCTTC. Amino acids: CASSQDWATSGLNNEQFF.

This clone was seen just once. The chain uses TRBV27 and TRBJ2-1; TRBD2 matches at 7 bases. Germline V gene lookup returns CDR1 MNHEY and CDR2 SMNVEV (reference sequence). The CDR3 is 15 amino acids. V lost 3 bases, J lost 9 bases, and 11 bases stayed unmatched. The CDR3 DNA is TGTGCCAGCAGTTTCGCGGCGGGAGCATCTTCTGAGCAGTTCTTC. Translation gives CASSFAAGASSEQFF.

The chain links TRBV18 to TRBJ1-3, with D perhaps matching TRBD1 (5 bases). Trimming took 0 bases from V and 1 from J, leaving 13 bases between them. CDR3 length: 17 residues. CDR1 is KGHSH, CDR2 LQKENI, per germline. For the CDR3, the DNA is TGTGCCAGCTCACCACCTGGAAGGGGAAGTTCTGGAAACACCATATATTTT. This sequence encodes CASSPPGRGSSGNTIYF.

There are a few counts of this clone. This chain joins TRBV7-9 and TRBJ2-7, with 9 positions matching TRBD1. CDR1 and CDR2 (germline): SEHNR, FQNEAQ (reference sequence). The CDR3 loop spans 14 amino acids. The V gene end was trimmed by 5 bases and the J gene end by 3 bases; junction bases not matched to a gene: 5. CDR3 loop: CASSGTGTYYEQYF. The CDR3 region has the DNA TGTGCCAGCAGCGGGACAGGGACTTACTACGAGCAGTACTTC.

This chain links TRBV13 with TRBJ2-3, with D uncertain. This CDR3 is built from 15 residues. CDR1 and CDR2 from the germline V gene are PRHDT and FYEKMQ (reference sequence). V lost 2 bases and J 2 bases, leaving 11 bases between the germline ends. As DNA, the CDR3 is TGTGCCAGCAGCTTATTCCAGGCCCACACAGATACGCAGTATTTT. Translation: CASSLFQAHTDTQYF.

The chain has TRBV4-1 and TRBJ2-3; 13 bases map to TRBD2. The CDR3 runs 19 residues. In germline, CDR1 is MGHRA, CDR2 YSYEKL. J lost 2 bases, V lost 2 bases, and 10 bases had no gene match. The DNA for the CDR3 is TGCGCCAGCAGCCAATCCGGACTAGCGGGAGTTGGGGACACAGATACGCAGTATTTT. It is translated as CASSQSGLAGVGDTDTQYF.

V gene TRBV11-2 combines with J gene TRBJ2-5; a weak D match, TRBD2 (6 bases). This CDR3 has 19 amino acids. Germline CDR1 SGHAT, CDR2 FQNNGV. Between the trimmed V and J ends, which lost 5 bases and 4 bases, there was a span of 29 bases. The CDR3 nucleotides read TGTGCCAGCAGCCGATCGGGGGTAAGGACCTCCCCGGTGGGAGAGACCCAGTACTTC. Its protein is CASSRSGVRTSPVGETQYF.

This clone was counted between two and nine times. The chain is built from TRBV6-5 and TRBJ1-5, with D uncertain. Germline V gene lookup returns CDR1 MNHEY and CDR2 SVGAGI. The CDR3 loop spans 14 amino acids. V shed 7 bases and J shed 4 bases, with 14 bases lying between them. Written as DNA, the CDR3 is TGTGCCAGCACCAACCCCCGAGGGAATCAGCCCCAGCATTTT. Amino acids: CASTNPRGNQPQHF.

V usage is TRBV18 and J usage is TRBJ1-1; D not resolved. Germline assignment: CDR1 KGHSH and CDR2 LQKENI. V was cut by 1 base and J by 7 bases, with 7 bases left in between. The CDR3 loop spans 12 amino acids. The CDR3 region is CASSPLPNEAFF. In DNA, the CDR3 is TGTGCCAGCTCACCACTACCTAATGAAGCTTTCTTT.

The chain employs TRBV5-5 and TRBJ1-6; TRBD1 matches at 10 bases. The CDR3 covers 14 residues. J gave up 8 bases and V 5 bases, and 4 bases lay outside the gene matches. Germline V gene sequence: CDR1 SGHKS, CDR2 YYEKEE (reference sequence). The DNA of the CDR3 is TGTGCCAGCAGTCGTGGACAGGGGGATTCACCCCTCCACTTT. This sequence encodes CASSRGQGDSPLHF.

The J gene is TRBJ2-5, the V gene TRBV10-1, with unresolved D. The CDR3 extends over 15 amino acids. Looked up from germline, CDR1 is WNHNN and CDR2 is SYGVQD (reference sequence). Trimming removed 8 bases from V and 0 bases from J, with 16 bases in between. CDR3 sequence (DNA): TGCGCCAGCTCTTCCTCGCCCGCGGACCAAGAGACCCAGTACTTC. The encoded protein is CASSSSPADQETQYF.

The chain carries TRBV9 and TRBJ2-7, with 11 bases identical to TRBD2. The CDR3 runs to 15 residues. CDR1 and CDR2 (germline): SGDLS, YYNGEE. The V gene end was trimmed by 4 bases and the J gene end by 6 bases; junction bases not matched to a gene: 9. The CDR3 region is CASSPRWLAGGEQYF. The DNA of the CDR3 is TGTGCCAGCAGCCCTAGATGGCTAGCGGGAGGCGAGCAGTACTTC. The complete variable domain, with remaining parts taken from reference TRBV9 and TRBJ2-7, reads DSGVTQTPKHLITATGQRVTLRCSPRSGDLSVYWYQQSLDQGLQFLIQYYNGEERAKGNILERFSAQQFPDLHSELNLSSLELGDSALYFCASSPRWLAGGEQYFGPGTRLTVT.

The V call is TRBV6-5, the J call TRBJ1-1, with D tentatively TRBD1 (5 bases). This CDR3 contains 13 residues. V lost 6 bases, J lost 9 bases, and 17 bases lay in between. The V gene's germline CDR1 is MNHEY and CDR2 SVGAGI. DNA of the CDR3: TGTGCCAGCAGGAGGGACTCCCTCCTAAAAGCTTTCTTT. As protein: CASRRDSLLKAFF.

This clone is a singleton in its sample. V gene TRBV27 combines with J gene TRBJ2-7, with D possibly being TRBD2 (5 bases). The ends were cut back, 6 bases at V and 6 bases at J, with 18 bases in the middle. Looked up from germline, CDR1 is MNHEY and CDR2 is SMNVEV (reference sequence). The CDR3 covers 14 residues. The CDR3 loop is CASSLLGGILEQYF. For the CDR3, the DNA is TGTGCCAGCAGCCTACTAGGCGGCATCCTCGAGCAGTACTTC.

In regard to this clone: Germline is not matched at one junction end, which may reflect a read error. V usage is TRBV4-1 and J usage is TRBJ2-3, with D unresolved. The CDR3 is 15 residues long. Looked up from germline, CDR1 is MGHRA and CDR2 is YSYEKL. CDR3 loop: CASSQGIVGTDSQYF. In DNA form, the CDR3 reads TGCGCCAGCAGCCAAGGAATAGTGGGCACAGATTCGCAGTATTTT.

The rearrangement links TRBV4-2 to TRBJ1-5; 7 bases line up with TRBD1. CDR3 size: 12 residues. Trimming cost V 5 bases and J 9 bases; bases outside gene matches: 4. Germline-derived CDR1 and CDR2 are LGHNA and YNFKEQ. CDR3 loop: CASSSGGRPQHF. CDR3 bases: TGTGCCAGCAGCTCAGGGGGTAGGCCCCAGCATTTT.

The CDR3 sequence is CASSVLGGRETQYF. CDR3 coding DNA: TGTGCCAGCAGCGTATTGGGAGGGAGAGAGACCCAGTACTTC. The chain has TRBV9 and TRBJ2-5; TRBD2 aligns across 7 bases. The CDR3 consists of 14 residues. Germline V gene lookup returns CDR1 SGDLS and CDR2 YYNGEE. The trim removed 1 base at V and 4 bases at J, leaving 4 bases unmatched.

This clone was seen just once. V and J are TRBV5-4 and TRBJ2-1; 7 bases line up with TRBD2. The V and J ends lost 3 bases and 6 bases, in that order; junction bases with no gene match: 6. The CDR3 has 14 amino acids. CDR1 and CDR2 (germline): SGHNT, YYREEE (reference sequence). The CDR3 nucleotides read TGTGCCAGCAGCTCCCGGGGGGAGGCCAATGAGCAGTTCTTC. Translated, it gives CASSSRGEANEQFF.